The 17 T cell receptor beta chains presented below share a single source sample, sequenced in a study of response to subunit inactivated influenza vaccine. TCRdb reprocessed the RT-PCR reads with MiXCR, giving one entry per CDR3 protein. Altogether 700,000 to 900,000 distinct CDR3 sequences are present, 21% being singletons, with the ten largest covering roughly 10%. The sample was PBMCs from blood, taken 5 to 6 days after vaccination. The receptors derive from a man aged 50 or older who received an inactivated influenza vaccine.

The V and J genes are TRBV4-1 and TRBJ2-2, with D unresolved. The CDR3 runs to 16 residues. The ends were cut back, 1 base at V and 1 base at J, with 10 bases in the middle. Germline CDR1 MGHRA, CDR2 YSYEKL. The chain's CDR3 is CASSQVWQQNTGELFF. Here the CDR3 DNA reads TGCGCCAGCAGCCAAGTGTGGCAGCAGAACACCGGGGAGCTGTTTTTT.

The V call is TRBV20-1, the J call TRBJ1-2; D gene uncertain. This CDR3 has 15 amino acids. V was trimmed by 1 base and J by 6 bases, leaving 18 bases between them. CDR1 and CDR2 from the germline V gene are DFQATT and SNEGSKA (reference sequence). CDR3 coding DNA: TGCAGTGCTAGAGTTACGTCCCATGGAGAGGATGGCTACACCTTC. Its protein is CSARVTSHGEDGYTF.

The chain employs TRBV7-9 and TRBJ2-1; tentatively, D is TRBD1 or TRBD2 (5 bases each). V lost 8 bases, J lost 5 bases, and 13 bases lay in between. CDR1 and CDR2 from the germline V gene are SEHNR and FQNEAQ (reference sequence). This CDR3 has 13 amino acids. The CDR3 is CASRGSLNNEQFF. Written as DNA, the CDR3 is TGTGCCAGCCGGGGCTCCTTAAACAATGAGCAGTTCTTC.

The rearrangement joins TRBV5-1 to TRBJ2-3; D is uncertain. Between the trimmed V and J ends, which lost 7 bases and 7 bases, there was a span of 16 bases. The CDR3 sequence is 13 residues long. Germline CDR1 SGHRS, CDR2 YFSETQ. The CDR3 spells CASRLLITNTQYF. Here the CDR3 DNA reads TGCGCCAGCCGCCTTTTAATAACAAATACGCAGTATTTT.

This clonotype came up many times. The chain recombines TRBV6-5 with TRBJ2-7; D not certain. CDR1 is MNHEY and CDR2 is SVGAGI in the germline V gene. Trimming shortened V by 4 bases and J by 2 bases, and 12 bases separated the two germline ends. The CDR3 loop spans 14 amino acids. CDR3 amino acids: CASSSTTPTYEQYF. CDR3 nucleotide sequence: TGTGCCAGCAGTTCAACTACACCAACCTACGAGCAGTACTTC.

The rearrangement joins TRBV29-1 to TRBJ1-1; no clear D gene. CDR3 length: 14 amino acids. Per germline, CDR1 SQVTM and CDR2 ANQGSEA. V gave up 3 bases and J gave up 0 bases, with 11 bases separating them. The CDR3 bases are TGCAGCGTTGACGTATTATCCTTGAACACTGAAGCTTTCTTT. Protein: CSVDVLSLNTEAFF.

The chain links TRBV20-1 to TRBJ1-2; D not certain. Deletions cut 0 bases from V and 4 bases from J, with 12 bases between. The CDR3 runs to 14 residues. Germline V lookup: CDR1 DFQATT, CDR2 SNEGSKA (reference sequence). CDR3 protein: CSARDLNSSYGYTF. Written as DNA, the CDR3 is TGCAGTGCTAGAGATCTTAACAGTTCCTATGGCTACACCTTC.

The rearrangement uses TRBV20-1 and TRBJ2-1; 14 bases align to TRBD2. Trimming removed 2 bases from V and 8 bases from J; junction bases left unmatched: 2. The germline CDR1 and CDR2 sequences are DFQATT and SNEGSKA (reference sequence). The CDR3 runs 14 residues. The CDR3 DNA is TGCAGTGCTAGATCGGGACTAGCGGGAGATGAGCAGTTCTTC. It specifies CSARSGLAGDEQFF.

V and J are TRBV6-6 and TRBJ2-7, with D perhaps being TRBD1 or TRBD2 (5 bases each). Germline lookup yields CDR1 MNHNY and CDR2 SVGAGI (reference sequence). Trimming shortened V by 1 base and J by 7 bases, and 11 bases separated the two germline ends. This CDR3 is built from 13 residues. This chain's CDR3 is CASSYYGAGEQYF. For the CDR3, the DNA is TGTGCCAGCAGTTACTACGGGGCTGGGGAGCAGTACTTC.

The chain joins TRBV6-4 to TRBJ2-3; 7 bases line up with TRBD1. Germline lookup yields CDR1 MRHNA and CDR2 SNTAGT. Trimming removed 4 bases from V and 2 bases from J; junction bases left unmatched: 9. There are 16 residues in the CDR3. The CDR3 coding sequence is TGTGCCAGCAGTGTGGGCTTTGGGACAGCCACAGATACGCAGTATTTT. It is translated as CASSVGFGTATDTQYF.

This clonotype was picked up one time. The V and J genes are TRBV14 and TRBJ2-7; TRBD1 or TRBD2 may be the D gene (6 bases each). V dropped 1 base and J dropped 7 bases, with 20 bases sitting between them. The CDR3 is 16 amino acids. Germline CDR1 and CDR2: SGHDN and FVKESK. The CDR3 here is CASSQGPTRAQGEQYF. In nucleotides, the CDR3 is TGTGCCAGCAGCCAAGGGCCGACTAGGGCTCAGGGGGAGCAGTACTTC.

Many counts were recorded for this clonotype. V usage is TRBV18 and J usage is TRBJ1-1; D is uncertain. Germline values: CDR1 KGHSH, CDR2 LQKENI. The V end was cut by 8 bases, the J end by 1 base, with 14 bases between. This CDR3 comprises 14 residues. This CDR3 reads CASSPSLGNTEAFF. DNA of the CDR3: TGTGCCAGCAGCCCAAGCTTGGGGAACACTGAAGCTTTCTTT.

The chain recombines TRBV5-1 with TRBJ2-7, with TRBD2 matching 9 bases. Trimming removed 0 bases from V and 1 base from J; junction bases left unmatched: 5. Germline loops: CDR1 SGHRS, CDR2 YFSETQ. The CDR3 runs 16 residues. The CDR3 spells CASSLDKGLASYEQYF. CDR3 nucleotide sequence: TGCGCCAGCAGCTTGGACAAGGGACTAGCTTCCTACGAGCAGTACTTC.

This clonotype was observed a few times. The rearrangement links TRBV7-2 to TRBJ1-5; D is possibly TRBD1 (6 bases). V lost 4 bases and J 10 bases, leaving 14 bases between the germline ends. CDR1 SGHTA and CDR2 FQGNSA come from the germline V gene. The CDR3 has 13 residues. The CDR3 nucleotides read TGTGCCAGCAGCTCACAGGGAAGGGGACCCCAGCATTTT. Encoded protein: CASSSQGRGPQHF.

This sequence joins TRBV2 and TRBJ2-2; D possibly matches TRBD1 or TRBD2 (5 bases each). Looked up from germline, CDR1 is SNHLY and CDR2 is FYNNEI. CDR3 length: 14 amino acids. V lost 6 bases to trimming and J lost 1 base, with 9 bases between them. The CDR3 DNA reads as TGTGCCAGCAGGGGGGTCGGGAACACCGGGGAGCTGTTTTTT. Translating it yields CASRGVGNTGELFF.

The table lists this clonotype with a few counts. The chain recombines TRBV12-3 or TRBV12-4 with TRBJ1-1, with 7 bases matching TRBD1. Trimming took 2 bases from V and 3 from J; bases not matched to a gene: 6. The CDR3 runs 15 residues. Here the CDR3 reads CASSLRQGGDTEAFF. The CDR3 bases are TGTGCCAGCAGTTTAAGACAGGGTGGGGACACTGAAGCTTTCTTT.

This clonotype was detected many times. The chain has TRBV20-1 and TRBJ2-5; 8 bases are a match to TRBD2. The ends lost 5 bases at V and 1 base at J; junction bases unmatched: 6. Germline V CDR1 and CDR2: DFQATT, SNEGSKA (reference sequence). The CDR3 totals 14 residues. CDR3 region: CSAAVAGSQETQYF. CDR3 sequence (DNA): TGCAGTGCTGCCGTAGCGGGGTCCCAAGAGACCCAGTACTTC.